The 12 T cell receptor beta chains reported below all come from one sample, sequenced in a study of long-term antiretroviral therapy in people with HIV. Samples were assayed with immunoSEQ v3.0 at survey level. TCRdb's copy holds only in-frame clones and misses some; the assay was immunoSEQ multiplex PCR. This sample has more than 20,000 clones, with roughly 84% found just once. The sequenced sample was unsorted PBMCs, obtained 1.9 years after starting antiretroviral therapy. These receptors originate from a woman between 45 and 60 years old with HIV.

This chain links TRBV29-1 with TRBJ1-5, with D maybe TRBD1 (6 bases). Germline lookup yields CDR1 SQVTM and CDR2 ANQGSEA. This CDR3 has 13 amino acids. The V gene lost 6 bases and the J gene lost 7 bases, with 16 bases spanning the gap. CDR3 DNA sequence: TGCAGCGTCGCAGGGGCTTTTGAACAGCCCCAGCATTTT. This sequence encodes CSVAGAFEQPQHF. Combining the CDR3 with reference TRBV29-1 and TRBJ1-5 gives the whole variable domain SAVISQKPSRDICQRGTSLTIQCQVDSQVTMMFWYRQQPGQSLTLIATANQGSEATYESGFVIDKFPISRPNLTFSTLTVSNMSPEDSSIYLCSVAGAFEQPQHFGDGTRLSIL.

This clone appeared a few times. Here the CDR3 reads CASSLISSYEQYF. Here the CDR3 DNA reads TGTGCCAGCAGCTTGATTAGCTCCTACGAGCAGTACTTC. The V gene is TRBV5-4, the J gene TRBJ2-7, with no clear D. V was pared by 1 base and J by 0 bases, with 5 bases between. This CDR3 region has 13 residues. The V gene's germline CDR1 is SGHNT and CDR2 YYREEE (reference sequence).

The chain couples TRBV2 to TRBJ2-7, with 13 nucleotides matching TRBD2. CDR3 length: 15 amino acids. V dropped 1 base and J dropped 11; count of bases not matched to a gene: 8. CDR1 is SNHLY and CDR2 is FYNNEI in the germline V gene. This CDR3 is CASSEGTSGGPGEYF. The CDR3, as DNA: TGTGCCAGCAGTGAAGGGACTAGCGGGGGCCCGGGGGAGTACTTC.

The rearrangement uses TRBV7-9 and TRBJ2-5, with no clear D. Germline V gives CDR1 SEHNR, CDR2 FQNEAQ (reference sequence). V dropped 2 bases and J dropped 6 bases, with 7 bases sitting between them. This CDR3 contains 12 residues. The CDR3 nucleotides are TGTGCCAGCAGCTTAACGGTACAGACCCAGTACTTC. Protein: CASSLTVQTQYF.

This clone was detected only a few times. This chain joins TRBV27 and TRBJ1-2, with no clear D. The CDR3 runs 13 residues. The V and J ends lost 5 bases and 0 bases respectively, with 7 bases between them. Per germline, CDR1 MNHEY and CDR2 SMNVEV (reference sequence). CDR3 region: CASSPITNYGYTF. In nucleotides, the CDR3 is TGTGCCAGCAGTCCCATTACTAACTATGGCTACACCTTC.

The chain recombines TRBV7-6 with TRBJ2-3, with TRBD1 as a possible D gene (7 bases). Trimming cost V 11 bases and J 3 bases, with 21 bases left between them. CDR1 is SGHVS and CDR2 is FNYEAQ in the germline V gene. This CDR3 has 15 amino acids. As DNA, the CDR3 is TGTGCCTGCCAGACAGGGAGGCGTGATACAGATACGCAGTATTTT. It specifies CACQTGRRDTDTQYF.

This chain joins TRBV4-3 and TRBJ1-4, with D tentatively TRBD1 (6 bases). The CDR3 is 15 amino acids. With 0 bases removed from V and 4 bases from J, the gap between germline ends came to 9 bases. Germline CDR1 and CDR2: LGHNA and YSLEER. The CDR3 reads CASSQDRGRNEKLFF. The CDR3 region has the DNA TGCGCCAGCAGCCAAGACAGGGGCCGTAATGAAAAACTGTTTTTT.

Details on this clone: At the DNA level, this CDR3 is encoded by other sequences in the same sample as well. The chain carries TRBV30 and TRBJ2-5, with D unclear. This CDR3 contains 11 residues. The ends were cut back, 0 bases at V and 6 bases at J, with 5 bases in the middle. The germline V gene has CDR1 GTSNPN and CDR2 SVGIG (reference sequence). The CDR3 loop reads CAWSVLKTQYF. The DNA for the CDR3 is TGTGCCTGGAGTGTTTTAAAGACCCAGTACTTC.

This clone was seen a handful of times. The rearrangement joins TRBV10-3 to TRBJ1-2; the D gene is possibly TRBD1 (5 bases). CDR1 and CDR2 from the germline V gene are ENHRY and SYGVKD. This CDR3 has 15 amino acids. V was shortened by 0 bases and J by 5 bases, with 13 bases between the two germline ends. The CDR3 loop is CAISESREGRYGYTF. The CDR3, as DNA: TGTGCCATCAGTGAGTCGAGGGAGGGACGGTATGGCTACACCTTC.

This chain connects TRBV6-4 to TRBJ2-3; 10 nucleotides line up with TRBD2. The germline V gene has CDR1 MRHNA and CDR2 SNTAGT. The CDR3 spans 15 residues. V was clipped by 3 bases and J by 3 bases; unmatched bases: 3. CDR3 residues: CASSESGGATDTQYF. The CDR3 region has the DNA TGTGCCAGCAGTGAAAGCGGGGGGGCGACAGATACGCAGTATTTT.

This chain joins TRBV7-8 and TRBJ1-1; 9 bases line up with TRBD1. Germline-derived CDR1 and CDR2 are SGHVS and FQNEAQ. The CDR3 totals 19 residues. Trimming cost V 1 base and J 0 bases; bases outside gene matches: 12. CDR3 sequence reads: CASSLGGGDRANLNTEAFF. CDR3 DNA: TGTGCCAGCAGCTTAGGGGGTGGGGACAGGGCCAACTTGAACACTGAAGCTTTCTTT.

The V call is TRBV4-3, the J call TRBJ2-7; the D gene could be TRBD1 or TRBD2 (5 bases each). The CDR3 covers 15 residues. The V gene's germline CDR1 is LGHNA and CDR2 YSLEER. V was cut by 3 bases and J by 0 bases, with 12 bases left in between. DNA for the CDR3: TGCGCCAGCAGCCAGGCCGGGGCCCTCTCCTACGAGCAGTACTTC. Translation gives CASSQAGALSYEQYF.